This T cell receptor (beta chain) originates from a study of CD8 T cells in ankylosing spondylitis. One entry per CDR3 protein results from TCRdb running MiXCR on the 5' RACE reads. The data contain approximately 540,000 distinct CDR3 sequences, roughly an eighth of them singletons. At least ten counts were recorded for this clonotype. Antigen: not known. Broader study findings: What seemed typical of ankylosing spondylitis blood was a TCR beta motif built from about 8 highly homologous variants. Matched ankylosing spondylitis synovial fluid reportedly showed significant enrichment of disease-linked clones. Disease-linked clones, CD8+, were relatively rare in peripheral blood.

CDR3 length equals 18 residues. Germline V gene lookup returns CDR1 DFQATT and CDR2 SNEGSKA (reference sequence). The trim removed 5 bases at V and 1 base at J, leaving 11 bases unmatched. The rearrangement uses TRBV20-1 and TRBJ2-1; 13 positions match TRBD2. This sequence was found in a male donor with ankylosing spondylitis. Material for sequencing was blood, either unsorted or a sorted T cell fraction (not recorded which). The CDR3 loop reads CSAPGLAGKGASYNEQFF. The CDR3 DNA sequence: TGCAGTGCTCCGGGACTAGCGGGAAAAGGAGCTTCCTACAATGAGCAGTTCTTC.